This TCR beta chain was recovered during a study of cytomegalovirus exposure and HLA in healthy donors. Germline assignment: CDR1 SNHLY and CDR2 FYNNEI. The J segment lost 4 bases and the V segment lost 7 bases, leaving 13 bases of the junction unmatched. This CDR3 is built from 16 residues. Each donor was nominally healthy when sampled (though unrecorded immune exposures were likely). PCR was performed using 60 Vbeta and 13 Jbeta primers. Measured with immunoSEQ multiplex PCR; TCRdb has only the in-frame clones, and not every one. The sample includes 90,000 to 120,000 clones, 74% of them seen just once.

The gene calls are TRBV2 and TRBJ1-2; 9 bases agree with TRBD1. Sequencing was performed on PBMCs. This receptor was taken from a man aged 45-65 years in good health and CMV-seropositive. CDR3 sequence reads: CASTTAPGQGTYGYTF. CDR3 bases: TGTGCCAGCACTACCGCCCCGGGACAGGGAACCTATGGCTACACCTTC.